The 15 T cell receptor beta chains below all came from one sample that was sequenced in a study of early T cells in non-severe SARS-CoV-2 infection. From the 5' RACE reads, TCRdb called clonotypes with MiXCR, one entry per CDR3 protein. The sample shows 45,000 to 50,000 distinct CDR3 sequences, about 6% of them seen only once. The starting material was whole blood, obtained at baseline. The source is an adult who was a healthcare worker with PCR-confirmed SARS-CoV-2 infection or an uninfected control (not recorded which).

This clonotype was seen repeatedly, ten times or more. The DNA for the CDR3 is TGTGCCACCAGCAGAGGACAGGGGAGTTTCAATGAGCAGTTCTTC. Its translation is CATSRGQGSFNEQFF. The chain joins TRBV15 to TRBJ2-1, with 8 bases that match TRBD1. Germline loops: CDR1 LNHNV, CDR2 YYDKDF (reference sequence). The J segment lost 6 bases and the V segment lost 1 base, leaving 5 bases of the junction unmatched. The CDR3 sequence is 15 residues long.

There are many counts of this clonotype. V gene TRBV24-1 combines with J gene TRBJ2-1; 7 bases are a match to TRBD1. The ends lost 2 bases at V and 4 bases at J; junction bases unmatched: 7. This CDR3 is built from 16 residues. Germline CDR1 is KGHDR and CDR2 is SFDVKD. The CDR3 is CATSDSYRQGYNEQFF. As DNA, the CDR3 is TGTGCCACCAGTGATTCCTACAGACAGGGATACAATGAGCAGTTCTTC.

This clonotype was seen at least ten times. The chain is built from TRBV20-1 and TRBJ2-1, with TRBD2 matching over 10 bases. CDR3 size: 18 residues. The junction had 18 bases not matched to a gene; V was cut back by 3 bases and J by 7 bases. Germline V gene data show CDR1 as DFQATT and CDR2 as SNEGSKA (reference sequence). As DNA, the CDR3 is TGCAGTGCTAGGAACCCCTTCGGGCTAGCGGGAGCTGGGAATGAGCAGTTCTTC. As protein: CSARNPFGLAGAGNEQFF.

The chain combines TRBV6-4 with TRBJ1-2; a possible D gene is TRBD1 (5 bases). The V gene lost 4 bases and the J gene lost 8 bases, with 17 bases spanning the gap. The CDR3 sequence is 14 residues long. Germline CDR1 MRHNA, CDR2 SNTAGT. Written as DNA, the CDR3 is TGTGCCAGCAGTGCCCAACCCGGGACGAAAGGCTACACCTTC. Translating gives CASSAQPGTKGYTF.

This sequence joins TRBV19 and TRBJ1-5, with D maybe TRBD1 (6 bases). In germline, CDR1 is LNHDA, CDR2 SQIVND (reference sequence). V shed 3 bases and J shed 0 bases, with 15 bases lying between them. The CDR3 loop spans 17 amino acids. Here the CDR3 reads CASSISGTTYSNQPQHF. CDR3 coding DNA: TGTGCCAGTAGTATTTCCGGGACAACCTATAGCAATCAGCCCCAGCATTTT.

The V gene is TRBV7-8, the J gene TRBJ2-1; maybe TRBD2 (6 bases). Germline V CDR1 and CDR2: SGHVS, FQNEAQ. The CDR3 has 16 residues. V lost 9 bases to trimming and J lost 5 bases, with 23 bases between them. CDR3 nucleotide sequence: TGTGCCAGAATTCTGGGAGGCCTGGCTATGGACAATGAGCAGTTCTTC. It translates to CARILGGLAMDNEQFF.

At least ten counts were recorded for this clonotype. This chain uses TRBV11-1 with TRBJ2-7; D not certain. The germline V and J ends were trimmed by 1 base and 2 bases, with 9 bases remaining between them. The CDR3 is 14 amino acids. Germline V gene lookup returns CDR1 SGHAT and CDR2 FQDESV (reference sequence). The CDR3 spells CASSLGTFAYEQYF. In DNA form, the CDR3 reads TGTGCCAGCAGCTTAGGGACGTTCGCCTACGAGCAGTACTTC.

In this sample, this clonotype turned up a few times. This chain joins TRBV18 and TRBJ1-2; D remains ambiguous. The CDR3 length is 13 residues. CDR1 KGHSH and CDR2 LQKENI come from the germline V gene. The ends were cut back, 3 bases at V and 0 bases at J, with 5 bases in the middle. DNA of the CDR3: TGTGCCAGCTCACCTGGACCTAACTATGGCTACACCTTC. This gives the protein CASSPGPNYGYTF.

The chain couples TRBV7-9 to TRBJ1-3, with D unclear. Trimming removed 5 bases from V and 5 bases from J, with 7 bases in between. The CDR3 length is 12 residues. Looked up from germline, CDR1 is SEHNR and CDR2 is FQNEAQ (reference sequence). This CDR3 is CASSDGRNTIYF. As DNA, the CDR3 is TGTGCCAGCAGCGACGGTAGAAACACCATATATTTT.

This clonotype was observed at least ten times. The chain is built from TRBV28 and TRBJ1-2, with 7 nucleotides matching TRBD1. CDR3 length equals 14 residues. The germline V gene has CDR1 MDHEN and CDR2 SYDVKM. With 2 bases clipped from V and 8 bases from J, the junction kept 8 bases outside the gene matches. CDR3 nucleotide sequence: TGTGCCAGCAGTTTACCTGGGACAGCGAGGGGCTACACCTTC. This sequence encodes CASSLPGTARGYTF.

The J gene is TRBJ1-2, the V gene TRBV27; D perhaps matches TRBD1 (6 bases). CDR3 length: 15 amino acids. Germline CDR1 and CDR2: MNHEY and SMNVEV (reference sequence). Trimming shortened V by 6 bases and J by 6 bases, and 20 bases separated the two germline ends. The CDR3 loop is CASSFSSWGRDGYTF. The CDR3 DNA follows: TGTGCCAGCAGCTTTTCTTCTTGGGGGCGGGATGGCTACACCTTC.

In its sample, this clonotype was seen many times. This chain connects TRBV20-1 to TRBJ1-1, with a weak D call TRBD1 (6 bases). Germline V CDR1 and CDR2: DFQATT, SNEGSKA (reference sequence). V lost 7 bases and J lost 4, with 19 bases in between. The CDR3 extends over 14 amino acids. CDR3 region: CSVQRGRGTTEAFF. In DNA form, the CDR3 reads TGCAGTGTTCAGAGGGGGAGGGGGACCACTGAAGCTTTCTTT.

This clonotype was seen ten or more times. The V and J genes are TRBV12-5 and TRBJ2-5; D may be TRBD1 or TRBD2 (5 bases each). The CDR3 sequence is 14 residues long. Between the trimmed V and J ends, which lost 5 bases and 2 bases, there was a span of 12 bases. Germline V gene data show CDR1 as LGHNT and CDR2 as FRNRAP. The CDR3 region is CASGAPGPQETQYF. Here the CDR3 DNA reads TGTGCTAGTGGTGCCCCGGGACCACAAGAGACCCAGTACTTC.

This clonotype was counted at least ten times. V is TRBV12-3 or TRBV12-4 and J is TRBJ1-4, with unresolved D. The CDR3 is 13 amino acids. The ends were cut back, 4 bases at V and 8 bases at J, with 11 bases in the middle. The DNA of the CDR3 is TGTGCCAGCAGTTCCCAACGACGGGAAAAACTGTTTTTT. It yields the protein CASSSQRREKLFF.

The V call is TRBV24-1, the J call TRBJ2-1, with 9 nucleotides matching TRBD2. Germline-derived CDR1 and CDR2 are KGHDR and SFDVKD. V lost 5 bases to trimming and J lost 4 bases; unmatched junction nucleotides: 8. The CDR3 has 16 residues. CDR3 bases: TGTGCCACCAGTGCCCGGGGGACTAGCAGATACAATGAGCAGTTCTTC. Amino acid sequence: CATSARGTSRYNEQFF.